This T cell receptor (beta chain) was sequenced for a study of shared T cell receptors in the human thymus. The CDR3 loop spans 14 amino acids. J was trimmed by 8 bases and V by 5 bases; bases with no gene match: 10. Germline V gene sequence: CDR1 MDHEN, CDR2 SYDVKM. Using immunoSEQ multiplex PCR, the repertoire was profiled, and TCRdb retains in-frame clones only, with some absent. The data show hundreds of thousands of clones, with approximately 85% seen just once and about 0.0098% held by the top ten. This same sample was also taken into another study, of human thymus T cells. From that study: Reports from related research described highly overlapping thymic repertoires among unrelated individuals.

The sequencing input was thymocytes. This sequence originates from a girl under three years old with a congenital heart defect. The J gene is TRBJ1-2, the V gene TRBV28, with 8 bases aligning to TRBD1. This CDR3 is CASSIPDRGYGYTF. The CDR3 DNA is TGTGCCAGCAGTATCCCAGACAGGGGCTACGGCTACACCTTC.